Below, one T cell receptor beta chain is given with its context. These data belong to a study of T cells in localized non-small cell lung cancer. Profiled with immunoSEQ multiplex PCR; TCRdb holds only in-frame clones, not every one. The sample includes under 55,000 clones, around three quarters of them seen just once. The V and J ends lost 3 bases and 1 base respectively, with 3 bases between them. The CDR3 covers 13 residues. Germline V gene data show CDR1 as MNHEY and CDR2 as SMNVEV (reference sequence). The chain is built from TRBV27 and TRBJ2-2; D ambiguous. This sequence was found in a woman aged 35-75 years with stage II lung adenocarcinoma. This sample comprised PBMCs, obtained before any cancer treatment. The CDR3 reads CASSLENTGELFF. Here the CDR3 DNA reads TGTGCCAGCAGTTTGGAGAACACCGGGGAGCTGTTTTTT.